The 13 T cell receptor beta chains below all came from one sample that was sequenced in a study of T-cell memory formation after mild COVID-19. One entry per CDR3 protein, called by TCRdb with MiXCR from the 5' RACE reads. The sample carries 200,000 to 300,000 distinct CDR3 sequences, approximately 15% recorded once. Specimen: PBMCs or a T cell subset sorted from them (not recorded which). All receptors come from a man aged 18 to 30 who had mild COVID-19 (a few samples of this study predate the infection). Cell type and time point are not known.

This clonotype was detected ten times or more. V gene TRBV7-8 combines with J gene TRBJ2-2; 9 nucleotides match TRBD1. The trim removed 4 bases at V and 7 bases at J, leaving 7 bases unmatched. Looked up from germline, CDR1 is SGHVS and CDR2 is FQNEAQ. CDR3 length: 15 amino acids. In DNA form, the CDR3 reads TGTGCCAGCAGCTCACAGGGGGCGGGGGTCGGGGAGCTGTTTTTT. Its protein product is CASSSQGAGVGELFF. Full variable domain (outside the CDR3, taken from reference TRBV7-8 and TRBJ2-2): GAGVSQSPRYKVAKRGQDVALRCDPISGHVSLFWYQQALGQGPEFLTYFQNEAQLDKSGLPSDRFFAERPEGSVSTLKIQRTQQEDSAVYLCASSSQGAGVGELFFGEGSRLTVL.

The rearrangement links TRBV3-1 to TRBJ2-3; D remains unclear. Trimming took 2 bases from V and 4 from J, leaving 7 bases between them. CDR1 is LGHDT, CDR2 YNNKEL, per germline (reference sequence). The CDR3 has 13 residues. CDR3 amino acids: CASSQFGSDTQYF. As DNA, the CDR3 is TGTGCCAGCAGCCAATTCGGGTCAGATACGCAGTATTTT.

This clonotype was observed a few times. The chain joins TRBV5-1 to TRBJ1-2; 11 bases are a match to TRBD1. CDR1 is SGHRS and CDR2 is YFSETQ in the germline V gene. J was trimmed by 0 bases and V by 4 bases; bases with no gene match: 8. The CDR3 contains 17 residues. This chain's CDR3 is CASSPPGQGGANYGYTF. The CDR3 nucleotides read TGCGCCAGCAGCCCCCCGGGACAGGGGGGAGCTAACTATGGCTACACCTTC.

The chain is built from TRBV4-1 and TRBJ2-7; D remains ambiguous. CDR3 length equals 15 residues. Trimming removed 0 bases at V and 2 bases at J, with 11 bases between. CDR1 and CDR2 from the germline V gene are MGHRA and YSYEKL. The CDR3 sequence is CASSQDTESPYEQYF. CDR3 DNA: TGCGCCAGCAGCCAAGATACAGAAAGCCCCTACGAGCAGTACTTC.

The rearrangement links TRBV19 to TRBJ1-6, with 7 bases that match TRBD1. Germline lookup yields CDR1 LNHDA and CDR2 SQIVND (reference sequence). V was pared by 9 bases and J by 3 bases, with 2 bases of the junction left unmatched. The CDR3 totals 13 residues. CDR3 sequence: CASTGVYNSPLHF. CDR3 coding DNA: TGTGCCAGCACAGGGGTCTATAATTCACCCCTCCACTTT.

This clonotype showed up just a few times. The rearrangement links TRBV29-1 to TRBJ1-1; TRBD1 is a possible D gene (6 bases). The CDR3 has 14 residues. Trimming stripped 2 bases from V and 1 base from J, with 11 bases between. In germline, CDR1 is SQVTM, CDR2 ANQGSEA. The chain's CDR3 is CSVEPGAGNTEAFF. The CDR3 DNA follows: TGCAGCGTTGAACCGGGGGCGGGGAACACTGAAGCTTTCTTT.

The chain uses TRBV28 and TRBJ2-5, with D maybe TRBD2 (6 bases). V lost 7 bases and J 7 bases, leaving 13 bases between the germline ends. Germline assignment: CDR1 MDHEN and CDR2 SYDVKM. This CDR3 has 12 residues. The DNA for the CDR3 is TGTGCCAGCACCGGGAGAGTAGGGACCCAGTACTTC. It codes for CASTGRVGTQYF.

This clonotype was detected a few times. V and J are TRBV28 and TRBJ2-1; TRBD2 agrees at 11 bases. Germline V gene data show CDR1 as MDHEN and CDR2 as SYDVKM. CDR3 length: 15 residues. Trimming cost V 5 bases and J 9 bases; bases outside gene matches: 9. CDR3 DNA sequence: TGTGCCAGCAGTCCCACTAGCGGGGGAGAGAGTGAGCAGTTCTTC. It is translated as CASSPTSGGESEQFF.

The genes are TRBV7-3 and TRBJ1-1, with 8 nucleotides matching TRBD1. With V trimmed by 5 bases and J by 2 bases, 4 bases remained unmatched. The V gene's germline CDR1 is SGHTA and CDR2 FQGTGA. The CDR3 length is 14 residues. The CDR3 DNA reads as TGTGCCAGCAGCCCGGGACAGGACAACACTGAAGCTTTCTTT. Its protein product is CASSPGQDNTEAFF.

The chain uses TRBV6-5 and TRBJ2-1; 8 bases are a match to TRBD2. The germline CDR1 and CDR2 sequences are MNHEY and SVGAGI. This CDR3 has 13 residues. J lost 9 bases, V lost 2 bases, and 3 bases had no gene match. The CDR3 DNA reads as TGTGCCAGCAGTTACAGGGCGGGGGGTGAGCAGTTCTTC. Translated, it gives CASSYRAGGEQFF.

This clonotype was seen a few times. The chain uses TRBV5-1 and TRBJ2-2; D tentatively fits TRBD1 or TRBD2 (5 bases each). The CDR3 loop spans 16 amino acids. Looked up from germline, CDR1 is SGHRS and CDR2 is YFSETQ. Trimming shortened V by 4 bases and J by 4 bases, and 17 bases separated the two germline ends. CDR3 sequence reads: CASSRARGAPTGELFF. The CDR3 nucleotides read TGCGCCAGCAGCCGGGCCCGGGGCGCCCCCACCGGGGAGCTGTTTTTT. Complete variable domain (other parts from reference TRBV5-1 and TRBJ2-2): KAGVTQTPRYLIKTRGQQVTLSCSPISGHRSVSWYQQTPGQGLQFLFEYFSETQRNKGNFPGRFSGRQFSNSRSEMNVSTLELGDSALYLCASSRARGAPTGELFFGEGSRLTVL.

This clonotype was counted between two and nine times. The chain recombines TRBV20-1 with TRBJ2-1, with 8 bases fitting TRBD2. Losses at the gene ends were 2 bases for V and 9 bases for J; bases not matched to a gene: 9. The CDR3 totals 14 residues. From germline, CDR1 is DFQATT and CDR2 SNEGSKA (reference sequence). The CDR3 here is CSARRTSSISEQFF. CDR3 coding DNA: TGCAGTGCTAGAAGGACTAGCAGTATAAGTGAGCAGTTCTTC.

The V gene is TRBV3-1, the J gene TRBJ2-7; no clear D gene. The CDR3 runs 12 residues. Germline V gene lookup returns CDR1 LGHDT and CDR2 YNNKEL (reference sequence). Trimming shortened V by 3 bases and J by 2 bases, and 5 bases separated the two germline ends. CDR3 DNA: TGTGCCAGCAGCCAGCTCACCTACGAGCAGTACTTC. Its translation is CASSQLTYEQYF.